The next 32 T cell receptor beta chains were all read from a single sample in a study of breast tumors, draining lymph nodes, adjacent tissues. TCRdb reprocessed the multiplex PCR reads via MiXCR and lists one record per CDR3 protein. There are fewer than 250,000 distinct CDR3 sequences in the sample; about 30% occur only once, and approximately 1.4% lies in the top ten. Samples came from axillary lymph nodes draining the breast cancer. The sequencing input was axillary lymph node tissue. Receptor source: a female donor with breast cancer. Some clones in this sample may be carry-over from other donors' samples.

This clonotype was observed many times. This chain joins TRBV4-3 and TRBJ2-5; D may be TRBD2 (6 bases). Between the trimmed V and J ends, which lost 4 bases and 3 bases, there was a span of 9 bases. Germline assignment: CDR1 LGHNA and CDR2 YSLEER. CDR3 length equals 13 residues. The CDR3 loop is CASSPRTKETQYF. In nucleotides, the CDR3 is TGCGCCAGCAGCCCGCGGACTAAAGAGACCCAGTACTTC.

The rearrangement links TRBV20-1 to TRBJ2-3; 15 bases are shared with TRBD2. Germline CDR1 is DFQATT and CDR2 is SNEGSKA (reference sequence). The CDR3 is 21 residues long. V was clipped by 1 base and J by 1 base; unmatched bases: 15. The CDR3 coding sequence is TGCAGTGCTAGAGCCTCATGGGGACTAGCGGGAGGCCTCGGGGGCACAGATACGCAGTATTTT. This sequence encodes CSARASWGLAGGLGGTDTQYF.

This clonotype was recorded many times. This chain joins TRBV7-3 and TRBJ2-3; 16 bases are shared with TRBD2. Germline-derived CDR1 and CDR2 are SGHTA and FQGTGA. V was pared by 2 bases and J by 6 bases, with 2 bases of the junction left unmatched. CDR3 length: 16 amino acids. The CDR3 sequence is CASSLGTSGRVDTQYF. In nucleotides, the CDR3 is TGTGCCAGCAGCTTAGGGACTAGCGGGAGGGTGGATACGCAGTATTTT. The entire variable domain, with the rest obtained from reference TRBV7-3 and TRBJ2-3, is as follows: GAGVSQTPSNKVTEKGKYVELRCDPISGHTALYWYRQSLGQGPEFLIYFQGTGAADDSGLPNDRFFAVRPEGSVSTLKIQRTERGDSAVYLCASSLGTSGRVDTQYFGPGTRLTVL.

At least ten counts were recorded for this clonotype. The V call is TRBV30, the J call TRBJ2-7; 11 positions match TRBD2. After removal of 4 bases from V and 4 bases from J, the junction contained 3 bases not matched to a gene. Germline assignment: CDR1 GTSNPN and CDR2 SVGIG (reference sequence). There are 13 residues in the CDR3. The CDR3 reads CAWKRLAGYEQYF. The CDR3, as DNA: TGTGCCTGGAAGCGACTAGCGGGATACGAGCAGTACTTC.

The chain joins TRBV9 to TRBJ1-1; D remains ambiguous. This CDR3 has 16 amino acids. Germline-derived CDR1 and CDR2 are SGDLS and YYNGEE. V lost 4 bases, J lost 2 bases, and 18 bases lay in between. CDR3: CASSPRPLFSNTEAFF. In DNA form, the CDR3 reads TGTGCCAGCAGCCCCAGGCCCCTTTTCTCTAACACTGAAGCTTTCTTT.

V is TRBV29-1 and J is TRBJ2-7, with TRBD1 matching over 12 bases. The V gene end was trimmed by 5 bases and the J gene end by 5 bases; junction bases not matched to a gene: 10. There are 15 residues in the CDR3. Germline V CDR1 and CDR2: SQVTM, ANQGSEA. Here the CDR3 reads CSVRSGTGGVNEQYF. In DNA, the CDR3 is TGCAGCGTTCGCTCCGGGACAGGGGGCGTAAACGAGCAGTACTTC.

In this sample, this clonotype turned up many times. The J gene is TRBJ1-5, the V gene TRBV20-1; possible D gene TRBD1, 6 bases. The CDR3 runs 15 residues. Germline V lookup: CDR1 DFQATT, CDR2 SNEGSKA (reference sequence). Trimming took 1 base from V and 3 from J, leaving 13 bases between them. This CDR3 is CSARGGAGANQPQHF. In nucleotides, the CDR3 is TGCAGTGCTAGAGGTGGGGCAGGGGCCAATCAGCCCCAGCATTTT.

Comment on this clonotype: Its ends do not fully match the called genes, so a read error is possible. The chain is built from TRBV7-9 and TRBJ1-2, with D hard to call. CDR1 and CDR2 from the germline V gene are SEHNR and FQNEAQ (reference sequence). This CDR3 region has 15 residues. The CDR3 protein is CASNLVRSGNYGYTF. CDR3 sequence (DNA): TGTGCCAGCAACTTAGTTCGAAGCGGTAACTATGGCTACACCTTC. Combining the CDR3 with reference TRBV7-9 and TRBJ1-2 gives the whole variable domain DTGVSQNPRHKITKRGQNVTFRCDPISEHNRLYWYRQTLGQGPEFLTYFQNEAQLEKSRLLSDRFSAERPKGSFSTLEIQRTEQGDSAMYLCASNLVRSGNYGYTFGSGTRLTVV.

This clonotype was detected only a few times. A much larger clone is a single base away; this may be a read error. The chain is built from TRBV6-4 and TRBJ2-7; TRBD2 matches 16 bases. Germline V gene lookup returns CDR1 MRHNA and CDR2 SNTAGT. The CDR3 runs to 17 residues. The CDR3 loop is CASSHAGLAGGDYERYF. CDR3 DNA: TGTGCCAGCAGCCACGCGGGACTAGCGGGAGGGGACTACGAGCGGTACTTC.

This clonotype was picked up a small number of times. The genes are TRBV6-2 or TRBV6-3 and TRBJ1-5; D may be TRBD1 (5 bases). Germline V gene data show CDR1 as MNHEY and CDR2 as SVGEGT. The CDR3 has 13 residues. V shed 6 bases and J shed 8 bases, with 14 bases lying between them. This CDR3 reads CASRPRRGEPQHF. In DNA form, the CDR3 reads TGTGCCAGCAGGCCCCGGCGGGGGGAGCCCCAGCATTTT.

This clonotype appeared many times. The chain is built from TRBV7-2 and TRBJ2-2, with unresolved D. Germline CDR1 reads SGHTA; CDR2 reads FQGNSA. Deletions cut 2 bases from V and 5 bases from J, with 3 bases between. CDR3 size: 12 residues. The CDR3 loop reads CASSLHTGELFF. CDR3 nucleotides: TGTGCCAGCAGCTTACATACCGGGGAGCTGTTTTTT.

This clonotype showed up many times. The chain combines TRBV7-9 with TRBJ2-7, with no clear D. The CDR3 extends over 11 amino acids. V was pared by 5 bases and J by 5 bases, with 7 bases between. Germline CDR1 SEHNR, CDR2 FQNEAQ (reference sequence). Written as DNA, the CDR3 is TGTGCCAGCAGCGCCAGTCACGAGCAGTACTTC. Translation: CASSASHEQYF.

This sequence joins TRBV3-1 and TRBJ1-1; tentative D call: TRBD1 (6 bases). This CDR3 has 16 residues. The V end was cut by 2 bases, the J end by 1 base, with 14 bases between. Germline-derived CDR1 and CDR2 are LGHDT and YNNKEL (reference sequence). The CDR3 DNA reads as TGTGCCAGCAGCCAAAGGTTCGGGACAACGAACACTGAAGCTTTCTTT. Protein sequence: CASSQRFGTTNTEAFF.

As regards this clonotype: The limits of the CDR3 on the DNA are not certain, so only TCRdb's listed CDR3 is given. The CDR3 here is CASSFYICSARDPGSQGGNTIYF. This chain joins TRBV9 and TRBJ1-3; TRBD1 is taken as the D call from the table, unchecked against the DNA. A total of 23 residues make up the CDR3, ends included. Germline loops: CDR1 SGDLS, CDR2 YYNGEE.

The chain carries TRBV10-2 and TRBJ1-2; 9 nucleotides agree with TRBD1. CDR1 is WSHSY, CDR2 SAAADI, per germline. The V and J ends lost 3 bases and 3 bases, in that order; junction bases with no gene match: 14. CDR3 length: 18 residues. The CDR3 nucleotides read TGCGCCAGCAGTGATTCACTAAAAAGGACAGGGGCGGACTATGGCTACACCTTC. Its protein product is CASSDSLKRTGADYGYTF.

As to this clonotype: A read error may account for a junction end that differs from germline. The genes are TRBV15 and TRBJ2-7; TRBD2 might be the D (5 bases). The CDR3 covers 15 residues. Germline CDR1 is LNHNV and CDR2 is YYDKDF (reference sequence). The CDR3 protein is CATSGDRTGTYEQYF. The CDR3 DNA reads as TGTGCCACCAGCGGAGACCGGACGGGAACCTACGAGCAGTACTTC.

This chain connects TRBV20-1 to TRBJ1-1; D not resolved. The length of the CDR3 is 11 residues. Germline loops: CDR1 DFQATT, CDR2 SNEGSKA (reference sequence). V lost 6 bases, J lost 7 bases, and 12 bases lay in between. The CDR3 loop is CSAEKGDEAFF. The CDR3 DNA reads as TGCAGTGCCGAAAAGGGTGATGAAGCTTTCTTT.

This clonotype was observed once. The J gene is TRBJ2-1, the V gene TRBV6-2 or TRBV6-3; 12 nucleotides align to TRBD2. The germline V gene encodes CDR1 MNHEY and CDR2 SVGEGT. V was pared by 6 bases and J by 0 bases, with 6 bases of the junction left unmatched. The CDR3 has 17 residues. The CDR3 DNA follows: TGTGCCAGCAGACATCCGGGACTAGCGGGCTCCTACAATGAGCAGTTCTTC. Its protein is CASRHPGLAGSYNEQFF.

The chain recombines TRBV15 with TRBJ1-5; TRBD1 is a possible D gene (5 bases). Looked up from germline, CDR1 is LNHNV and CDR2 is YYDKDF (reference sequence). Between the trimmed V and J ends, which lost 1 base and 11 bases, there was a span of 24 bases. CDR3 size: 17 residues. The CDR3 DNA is TGTGCCACCAGCAGAGGAGGGACTAGCGGGAGAGGAGAGACCCAGCATTTT. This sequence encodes CATSRGGTSGRGETQHF.

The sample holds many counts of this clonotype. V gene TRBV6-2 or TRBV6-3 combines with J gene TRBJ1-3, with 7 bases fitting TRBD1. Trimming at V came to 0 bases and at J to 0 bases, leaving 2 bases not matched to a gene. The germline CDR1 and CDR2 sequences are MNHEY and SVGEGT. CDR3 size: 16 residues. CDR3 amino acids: CASSYSGDSSGNTIYF. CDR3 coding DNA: TGTGCCAGCAGTTACTCGGGGGACAGCTCTGGAAACACCATATATTTT.

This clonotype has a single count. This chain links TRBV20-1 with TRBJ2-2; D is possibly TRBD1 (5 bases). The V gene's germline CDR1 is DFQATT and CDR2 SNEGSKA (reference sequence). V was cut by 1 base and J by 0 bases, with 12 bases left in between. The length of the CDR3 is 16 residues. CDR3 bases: TGCAGTGCTAGAGCCCAGGGCTGTGCGAACACCGGGGAGCTGTTTTTT. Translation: CSARAQGCANTGELFF.

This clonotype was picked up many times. The CDR3 loop is CASTSDVGGGYEQYF. The CDR3 DNA is TGCGCCAGCACCTCCGATGTGGGGGGGGGCTACGAGCAGTACTTC. The chain uses TRBV5-1 and TRBJ2-7; 7 bases line up with TRBD2. V trimming: 6 bases; J trimming: 3 bases; junction bases outside the gene matches: 12. There are 15 residues in the CDR3. The germline gives CDR1 SGHRS, CDR2 YFSETQ.

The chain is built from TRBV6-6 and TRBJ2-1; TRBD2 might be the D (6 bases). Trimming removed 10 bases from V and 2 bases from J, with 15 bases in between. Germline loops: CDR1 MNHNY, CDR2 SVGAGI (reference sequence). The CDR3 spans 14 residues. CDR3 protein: CATCHGTAYNEQFF. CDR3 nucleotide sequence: TGTGCCACCTGCCACGGGACTGCCTACAATGAGCAGTTCTTC.

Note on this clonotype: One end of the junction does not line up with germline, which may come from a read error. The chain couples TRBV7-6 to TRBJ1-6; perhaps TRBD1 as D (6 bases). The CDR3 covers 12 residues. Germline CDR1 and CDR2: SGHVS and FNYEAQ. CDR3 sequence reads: CASTRGASPLHF. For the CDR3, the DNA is TGTGCTAGCACCAGGGGAGCCTCACCCCTCCACTTT.

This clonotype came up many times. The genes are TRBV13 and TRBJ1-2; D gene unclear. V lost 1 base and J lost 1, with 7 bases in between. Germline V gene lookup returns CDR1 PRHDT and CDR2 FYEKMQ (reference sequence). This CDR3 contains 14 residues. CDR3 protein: CASSLVIFNYGYTF. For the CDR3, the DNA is TGTGCCAGCAGCTTAGTAATTTTTAACTATGGCTACACCTTC.

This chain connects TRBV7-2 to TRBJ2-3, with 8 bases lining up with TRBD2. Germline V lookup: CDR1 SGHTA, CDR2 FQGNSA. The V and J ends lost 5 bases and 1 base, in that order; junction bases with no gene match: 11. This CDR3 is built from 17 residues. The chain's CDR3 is CASSNLTPGLGTDTQYF. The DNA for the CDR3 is TGTGCCAGCAGCAACCTAACCCCGGGACTAGGCACAGATACGCAGTATTTT.

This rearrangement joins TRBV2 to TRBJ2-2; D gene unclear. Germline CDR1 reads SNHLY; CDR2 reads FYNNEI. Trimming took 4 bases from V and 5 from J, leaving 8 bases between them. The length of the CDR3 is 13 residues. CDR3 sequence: CASSGLGTGELFF. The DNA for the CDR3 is TGTGCCAGCAGTGGGTTGGGTACCGGGGAGCTGTTTTTT. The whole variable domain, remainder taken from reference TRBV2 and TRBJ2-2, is EPEVTQTPSHQVTQMGQEVILRCVPISNHLYFYWYRQILGQKVEFLVSFYNNEISEKSEIFDDQFSVERPDGSNFTLKIRSTKLEDSAMYFCASSGLGTGELFFGEGSRLTVL.

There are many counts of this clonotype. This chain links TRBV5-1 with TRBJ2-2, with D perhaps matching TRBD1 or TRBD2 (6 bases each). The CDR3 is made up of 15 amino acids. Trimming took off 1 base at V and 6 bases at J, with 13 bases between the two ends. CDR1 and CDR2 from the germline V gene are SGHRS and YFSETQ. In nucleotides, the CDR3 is TGCGCCAGCAGCTTGCAAGGGGGGCAGGCCGGGGAGCTGTTTTTT. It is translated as CASSLQGGQAGELFF.

This CDR3 is CASSPTAGDGYTF. In DNA, the CDR3 is TGTGCCAGCAGCCCAACAGCAGGGGATGGCTACACCTTC. The V call is TRBV7-2, the J call TRBJ1-2, with TRBD1 as a possible D gene (6 bases). Germline CDR1 reads SGHTA; CDR2 reads FQGNSA. V was clipped by 5 bases and J by 6 bases, with 13 bases between them. The length of the CDR3 is 13 residues.

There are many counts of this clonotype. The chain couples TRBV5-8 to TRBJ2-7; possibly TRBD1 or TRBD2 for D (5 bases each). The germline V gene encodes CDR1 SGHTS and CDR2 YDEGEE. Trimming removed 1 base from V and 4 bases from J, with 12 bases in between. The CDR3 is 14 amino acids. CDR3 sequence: CASSLRGAQYEQYF. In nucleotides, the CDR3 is TGTGCCAGCAGCTTGAGAGGGGCCCAGTACGAGCAGTACTTC.

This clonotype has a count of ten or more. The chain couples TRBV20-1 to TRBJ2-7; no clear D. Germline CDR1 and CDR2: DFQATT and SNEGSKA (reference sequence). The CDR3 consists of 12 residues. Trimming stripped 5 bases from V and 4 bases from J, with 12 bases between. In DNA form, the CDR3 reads TGCAGTGCTGGTCCCGGGCTTTACGAGCAGTACTTC. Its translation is CSAGPGLYEQYF.

The CDR3 DNA is TGTGCCACCAGCGACCACTACAGGGACAACTATGGCTACACCTTC. Its protein is CATSDHYRDNYGYTF. This chain joins TRBV15 and TRBJ1-2; TRBD1 might be the D (6 bases). The germline V gene encodes CDR1 LNHNV and CDR2 YYDKDF (reference sequence). Trimming took off 5 bases at V and 2 bases at J, with 15 bases between the two ends. The CDR3 totals 15 residues.